This T cell receptor beta chain was obtained from a study of cytomegalovirus exposure and HLA in healthy donors. Whole-study findings and limits: Some public TCRs appeared in many individuals, while most sequences were rare. Investigators reported fewer than 200 TCR beta chains as tied to cytomegalovirus.

Trimming pared 1 base from V and 13 bases from J, leaving 17 bases between. Germline V CDR1 and CDR2: SGHVS, FQNEAQ. This CDR3 is 14 amino acids long. About this clone itself: As yet, its antigen is unknown.

A multiplex PCR was run with 60 Vbeta primers and 13 Jbeta primers. This table comes from immunoSEQ multiplex PCR, and its TCRdb copy is limited to in-frame clones, with some not included. In the table there are a few hundred thousand clones, around nine tenths of which are singletons. Material: PBMCs. This receptor was identified in a girl aged 2 to 9 in good health and CMV-seronegative. This chain uses TRBV7-8 with TRBJ2-1, with D tentatively TRBD1 (5 bases). CDR3 nucleotide sequence: TGTGCCAGCAGCTTAGTTGTCCCAGGGCTCGTCCAGTTCTTC. Protein sequence: CASSLVVPGLVQFF.